This TCR beta chain was recorded in a study of cytomegalovirus exposure and HLA in healthy donors (dated by TCRdb to 2015 to 2018). Notes on the research overall: In an earlier analysis of several hundred of the donors, 250 to 300 Gb of sequence data and approximately 100 million unique TCR beta sequences from approximately 180 million T cells were reported. In a later genetic analysis, genome-wide SNP genotypes for about 55% of the roughly 700 donors were used, and that subset was treated as a discovery cohort. A later analysis re-analyzed previously published TCR beta repertoires from roughly 630 donors and added high-resolution HLA genotyping to study TCR occurrence patterns. On average, 235,054 unique TCR beta nucleotide sequences were sequenced per donor among 398 genotyped donors of the cohort, with about 19% of those sequences being non-productive. Rather than using new phenotypic data, the later analysis identified candidate immune exposures from TCR beta sequences and from how often those sequences occurred across donors. The T cell repertoires of several hundred subjects were profiled by immunosequencing and related to cytomegalovirus serostatus. A separate validation cohort of approximately 130 different subjects was used in addition to the 666-subject first cohort. Donor age, sex, ethnicity and CMV serostatus were compiled together with the repertoire data. To decide whether each TCR beta V gene segment behaved as functional or pseudogenic, an earlier analysis of approximately 590 of the donors relied on high-throughput TCR beta sequencing. Five DR-DQ haplotypes were treated as single units for association and clustering because of strong linkage in the cohort. All discovery cohort repertoires had been generated on a single sequencing platform. Of the 300 to 400 genotyped donors, around 81% fell in the genetic ancestry cluster associated with self-reported Caucasian donors. The number of donors typed differed by locus, with about 629-640 for A, B, C, DRB1 and DQB1, roughly 520 for DQA1, 606 for DPA1, and some 440 for DPB1. The study aimed to test whether cataloging public T cell receptors could reveal signatures of past pathogen exposure. HLA typing covered class I and class II loci at four-digit resolution. The study combined high-throughput TCR immunosequencing, statistical association of individual TCRs with disease status, and machine learning to predict cytomegalovirus infection status. Approximately 300 gigabases of sequencing data and approximately 92 million unique TCR sequences made up an early release that covered 500 to 700 HLA-typed donors.

Broader findings and caveats from the paper: In a later genetic analysis, a missense DCLRE1C variant was associated with V-gene and J-gene trimming of TCR beta chains, and the association was replicated in an independent cohort. Sequencing depth was assumed to be roughly uniform across donors in the presence/absence analyses, though that assumption may not hold. The authors suggested that the approach could potentially be extended to other disease states and immunological phenotypes. Linkage disequilibrium might explain the correlated functional status among segregating V segments, but an unknown experimental factor could not be excluded. In a later analysis, HLA-associated TCR beta chains were found to be more clonally expanded and to have lower generation probabilities than equally common non-associated chains. The study listed approximately 160 TCR beta chains as associated with cytomegalovirus. Because HLA typing was unavailable for some donors at each locus, only the typed subset was used in association tests. Strong co-occurrence of HLA alleles, especially DR and DQ, made assigning TCR associations to individual alleles difficult. Only TCR beta chains were sequenced in this cohort, and the absence of alpha or paired-chain data limited detectable features. In a later genetic analysis, fewer N-insertions in productive TCRs were reported among donors in an Asian-associated ancestry cluster than the 666-donor mean. In an earlier analysis of some 640 of the donors, most TCR beta V segments were observed in productive rearrangements about 87% or about 30% of the time, broadly matching IMGT annotations. In vitro tests confirmed that three of the cytomegalovirus-associated TCR beta chains recognize cytomegalovirus antigens. A further reported finding was that TCR beta sequences accurately predicted the HLA-A and HLA-B alleles for most subjects in the first cohort. Because counts were too low, some 16 rarely observed V segments, including chromosome 9 orphons, were excluded from the earlier analysis of 587 of the donors. According to a later analysis, TCR association rates differed among HLA loci, with DRB1 alleles showing the most associated TCRs and HLA-C alleles showing the fewest. The classifier was reported to diagnose cytomegalovirus status with high specificity and sensitivity in both the original cohort and the validation cohort. Most CMV-associated TCR beta chains appeared to be HLA-restricted in a later analysis, and the HLA associations seemed to be driven largely by CMV exposure. Most TCR sequences were observed very rarely across donors, whereas some public TCRs were present in many individuals. A later analysis reported that several top co-occurrence clusters appeared linked to parvovirus B19, influenza, CMV and Epstein-Barr virus. In a later analysis, 15,000 to 20,000 TCR beta sequences were associated with specific HLA alleles at a false discovery rate of 0.05. A cluster of highly shared sequence variants was judged likely to be a technical artifact of the sequencing pipeline. For the cohort, immune exposure information was limited to CMV serostatus. Some IMGT-functional V segments, including TRBV6-2 and TRBV6-3, could not be distinguished by the 87-base-pair reads and were therefore excluded.

CDR1 and CDR2 (MNHNS, SASEGT) derive from the germline V gene. The CDR3 contains 14 residues, cysteine and phenylalanine counted. Kept here is only the CDR3 DNA, which spans 42 bases and is read in frame from base 1. A distance of 17 bases separates the germline ends of V and J, which lose 9 bases and 6 bases respectively. Of note for this clone: Its specific antigen is unknown. No base quality information exists; no much larger clone differs at one position.

The cohort comprised approximately 700 healthy bone marrow donors. Cohort members were all nominally healthy when sampled, although unrecorded immune exposures were likely present. The donor was CMV seronegative and was included in the group of about 350 seronegative cohort members. A peripheral blood sample was collected from each donor, and TCR beta sequencing was performed on peripheral blood mononuclear cells. The Qiagen DNeasy Blood Extraction Kit was used to extract genomic DNA from the blood cell samples. The library came from the immunoSEQ multiplex PCR assay. For the multiplex PCR, a mixture combining 60 forward primers for TCR Vbeta segments and 13 reverse primers for TCR Jbeta segments was used. A multiplex PCR assay on genomic DNA amplified the CDR3 region of rearranged TCR beta genes. On the Illumina HiSeq System, the amplified TCR beta libraries were sequenced as 87-base-pair reads. Processing in the source paper ran as follows. In a later analysis, tens of millions of unique TCR beta chains were counted across the roughly 670 repertoires, and roughly 11 million of these chains were shared by at least two donors. A nearest-neighbor algorithm error-corrected the raw reads and collapsed the reads into unique sequences, merging closely related sequences to remove PCR and sequencing errors. V, D and J gene segments were assigned by aligning CDR3 sequences to IMGT reference sequences. For a sequence to be retained, at least a six-nucleotide match to both a V gene segment and a J gene segment was required. Rearrangements were classified as productive when the CDR3 lacked stop codons and remained in frame with V and J, and all other rearrangements were classified as non-productive. CDR3 was defined by IMGT convention, running from the second conserved V-encoded cysteine to the conserved J-encoded phenylalanine. In an earlier analysis of roughly 610 of the donors, sequences lacking an unambiguous match to a single V gene segment were excluded. In an earlier analysis of approximately 610 of the donors, V segments were called functional above 56.7% productive rearrangements and were called segregating when the between-donor standard deviation exceeded 5%. To diagnose cytomegalovirus status from the catalog of TCR beta chain sequences, a statistical classification framework was built. A later analysis assigned V and J genes by comparing TCR nucleotide sequences with IMGT/GENE-DB human TR gene sequences. Using the TCRdist pipeline, a later analysis assigned CDR3 sequences along with most-parsimonious VDJ recombination scenarios. In a later analysis, each TCR beta chain was defined by its CDR3 amino acid sequence together with its V-gene family, and reads lacking a unique V-gene family were excluded. As a way to deal with suspected cross-contamination and a sequencing artifact, a later analysis dropped approximately 590 nucleotide sequences that were highly shared and had low generation probability. A later analysis calculated a clonal expansion index for each public chain from normalized within-repertoire ranks of inferred template counts. In a later analysis, generation probabilities were computed with a VDJ recombination model fitted to out-of-frame rearrangements, and the resulting probabilities were checked against IGoR. In a later analysis, hypergeometric tests were used to score TCR-TCR, TCR-HLA and TCR-CMV co-occurrence, with a repertoire-size bias correction applied to TCR pairs. In a later analysis, false discovery rates were estimated by permuting HLA or CMV assignments 20 times. In a later analysis, co-occurring TCRs were grouped using DBSCAN, with TCRdist sequence similarity added in when clustering inside HLA-allele-positive subsets. Repertoires with fewer than 30,000 or more than 120,000 public chains, plus five repertoires with anomalous nucleotide sharing, were excluded from co-occurrence clustering. TCRdb provides this immuneACCESS table in a form limited to in-frame rearrangements. Some clones are lacking; in checked studies, under half of them reflect an unresolved V gene, and why the rest are absent is not known. That table is the source of V, J and clone size, and D and trimming were worked out from the DNA. For this sample the table gives around 210,000 clones, of which 70% to 90% were detected only once. The ten largest clones take up 0.2% to 0.3% of the sample.

The V gene is TRBV6-1 and the J gene is TRBJ1-4, with TRBD1 as a weak D call on 6 bases. Sequenced sample: PBMCs. The sequence was obtained from a girl aged 2-10 years in good health and CMV-seronegative. The CDR3 reads CASRTGSRYEKLFF. The DNA sequence is given as TGTGCCAGTCGAACAGGGTCAAGATATGAAAAACTGTTTTTT.